A single sample is the source of the 8 T cell receptor beta chains below, sequenced in a study of T cell responses to AZD1222 COVID-19 vaccine. Sequencing used immunoSEQ multiplex PCR; TCRdb keeps in-frame clones, though not all of them. This table holds 120,000 to 150,000 clones, roughly nine tenths found once. The sequences come from peripheral blood, collected on day 0 of AZD1222 vaccination. These receptor sequences come from an adult in good health.

V gene TRBV29-1 combines with J gene TRBJ2-7; maybe TRBD1 (6 bases). The CDR3 has 13 amino acids. Germline-derived CDR1 and CDR2 are SQVTM and ANQGSEA. V gave up 0 bases and J gave up 7 bases, with 13 bases separating them. CDR3 nucleotides: TGCAGCGTTGAAGATCAGGGGTATCGTGAGCAGTACTTC. Amino acids: CSVEDQGYREQYF.

The chain is built from TRBV3-1 (or the pseudogene TRBV3-2) and TRBJ1-1; maybe TRBD1 (6 bases). Germline V gene sequence: CDR1 LGHDT, CDR2 YNNKEL (reference sequence). The V gene lost 4 bases and the J gene lost 0 bases, with 12 bases spanning the gap. The CDR3 contains 15 residues. The CDR3 nucleotides read TGTGCCAGCAGCCGCAGGGGCCCCTTGAACACTGAAGCTTTCTTT. Residues: CASSRRGPLNTEAFF.

The CDR3 region is CASSLQGTDTQYF. The CDR3 DNA follows: TGTGCCAGCAGTTTGCAGGGCACAGATACGCAGTATTTT. V usage is TRBV6-5 and J usage is TRBJ2-3; D is undetermined. The CDR3 runs 13 residues. Germline V gives CDR1 MNHEY, CDR2 SVGAGI. The ends were cut back, 4 bases at V and 1 base at J, with 6 bases in the middle.

The genes are TRBV18 and TRBJ2-1; 10 bases are a match to TRBD2. J lost 7 bases, V lost 4 bases, and 7 bases had no gene match. The CDR3 runs to 15 residues. Germline CDR1 reads KGHSH; CDR2 reads LQKENI. CDR3 sequence: CASSLVGLAENEQFF. As DNA, the CDR3 is TGTGCCAGCTCACTTGTAGGACTAGCGGAAAATGAGCAGTTCTTC.

The chain uses TRBV7-8 and TRBJ2-1; 7 bases align to TRBD1. Looked up from germline, CDR1 is SGHVS and CDR2 is FQNEAQ. The trim removed 1 base at V and 7 bases at J, leaving 7 bases unmatched. The CDR3 is made up of 15 amino acids. The CDR3 sequence: CASSLGATGLNEQFF. The CDR3 region has the DNA TGTGCCAGCAGCTTAGGGGCGACAGGGCTGAATGAGCAGTTCTTC.

Note on this clone: A junction end diverges from the germline sequence, so it may reflect a read error. The genes are TRBV19 and TRBJ1-5; 9 nucleotides match TRBD1. Looked up from germline, CDR1 is LNHDA and CDR2 is SQIVND (reference sequence). CDR3 size: 15 residues. The CDR3 loop is CASRDRGYSHQPQHF. In DNA, the CDR3 is TGTGCCAGTAGAGACAGGGGGTATAGCCATCAGCCCCAGCATTTT.

The CDR3 nucleotides read TGTGCCAGCTCACTGACCGGGACATTGAACACTGAAGCTTTCTTT. Amino acids: CASSLTGTLNTEAFF. V and J are TRBV27 and TRBJ1-1; the D gene is possibly TRBD1 (6 bases). CDR3 length: 15 amino acids. From germline, CDR1 is MNHEY and CDR2 SMNVEV (reference sequence). Trimming stripped 8 bases from V and 0 bases from J, with 16 bases between.

This clone was seen just once. The chain employs TRBV29-1 and TRBJ2-7; TRBD2 aligns across 8 bases. Trimming removed 0 bases from V and 4 bases from J; junction bases left unmatched: 8. Germline values: CDR1 SQVTM, CDR2 ANQGSEA. The length of the CDR3 is 15 residues. CDR3 coding DNA: TGCAGCGTTGAAGAAGGAGCGGGAGCCACGTACGAGCAGTACTTC. It yields the protein CSVEEGAGATYEQYF.